This T cell receptor beta chain is from a study of human T cells and chemical hapten exposure (dated by TCRdb to about 2021). With respect to the entire study: Libraries were combined into a pool for sequencing, and differences in TCR yield between samples came mainly from small differences in library volumes within the pool. This study followed changes in the peripheral blood TCR repertoire in vivo during primary and secondary sensitization of alopecia patients to the hapten diphenylcyclopropenone (DPC). From each blood RNA sample, both TCR alpha and TCR beta chains were sequenced.

Libraries were made using RACE. The instrument given in TCRdb is NextSeq 500. During library preparation, unique molecular identifiers were attached to individual cDNA molecules so that TCRs could be counted quantitatively and reproducibly. Per the source publication's procedure: A median of about 100,000 TCRs per sample was observed, with a range of about 20,000 to 750,000. The Decombinator software suite was used to annotate the V, J and CDR3 of the TCR reads. Every sample was subsampled to the same number of TCRs (28,000) for the PS versus PT1 abundance plots. Expanded TCRs were defined as absent before sensitization and observed at least eight times at the 2-week time point. Using fastp at Q25 and MiXCR, TCRdb reprocessed the public reads and kept productive beta chains. Merged by CDR3 protein, the rows form single entries marked with the most common genes and DNA. The V and J calls here are based on TCRdb, not the publication. For this sample the table gives 130,000 or so distinct CDR3 sequences, of which about 9.4% were detected only once. Of the sample, 1.5% to 2% falls within the top ten clones.

Explained via the paper, the time point label denotes: healthy volunteer bleed at 2 weeks. Unfractionated whole blood was collected in Tempus Blood RNA tubes, and total RNA was extracted from that blood. About five healthy volunteers were used as TCR sequencing controls and were bled at day 0, 2 weeks and 6 weeks. On this clonotype: Its antigen is unknown. No clone much larger than this one lies a single base away; base qualities are absent.

Overall study outcomes, separate from this receptor: The number of TCRs above 1 in 1000 frequency did not change with DPC sensitization; there was no evidence of global repertoire structure alterations. Repeated subsampling changed both the strength of the expansion versus patch-test correlation and the threshold at which that correlation became significant.

This clonotype was sampled from a male donor in good health. Some clones in this sample may be carry-over from other donors' samples. The specimen was whole blood.

The DNA sequence reads TGTGCCAGCAGCTCAACAGAGAACACTGAAGCTTTCTTT. The encoded protein is CASSSTENTEAFF. The V and J genes are TRBV5-4 and TRBJ1-1; the D gene is unclear. From the cysteine through the phenylalanine, the CDR3 covers 13 amino acids. Just CDR3 DNA is preserved here, 39 bases in frame from base 1. The trim is 3 bases for V and 1 base for J, with a gap of 7 bases between the germline ends. CDR1 SGHNT and CDR2 YYREEE are derived from the germline V gene (reference sequence).